This TCR beta chain was observed in a study of Graves' ophthalmopathy and Graves' hyperthyroidism. Findings of the study overall: Blood also harbored most expanded thyroid clonotypes above 0.001 frequency. Prediction of ophthalmopathy progression reached about 71% sensitivity and 72% to 80% specificity.

From RNA, the CDR3 regions of TCR beta chains were amplified and sequenced. The workflow started with a first-round RT-PCR run with HTBI primers and then moved on to a second-round multiplex PCR. MiXCR, applied by TCRdb to the multiplex PCR reads, yields one record per CDR3 protein. Among about 500,000 distinct CDR3 sequences listed, less than 45% were seen once. This clonotype has a count of ten or more. No antigen is known for it. The sequenced sample consisted of peripheral blood or thyroid tissue (not recorded which). The clonotype was recovered from an adult man with Graves' hyperthyroidism.

This CDR3 is CASSIDTANSPLHF. In nucleotides, the CDR3 is TGTGCCAGCAGTATCGACACTGCGAATTCACCCCTCCACTTT. The chain couples TRBV6-5 to TRBJ1-6; no clear D. V lost 5 bases to trimming and J lost 7 bases, with 12 bases between them. The CDR3 length is 14 residues. Germline lookup yields CDR1 MNHEY and CDR2 SVGAGI.